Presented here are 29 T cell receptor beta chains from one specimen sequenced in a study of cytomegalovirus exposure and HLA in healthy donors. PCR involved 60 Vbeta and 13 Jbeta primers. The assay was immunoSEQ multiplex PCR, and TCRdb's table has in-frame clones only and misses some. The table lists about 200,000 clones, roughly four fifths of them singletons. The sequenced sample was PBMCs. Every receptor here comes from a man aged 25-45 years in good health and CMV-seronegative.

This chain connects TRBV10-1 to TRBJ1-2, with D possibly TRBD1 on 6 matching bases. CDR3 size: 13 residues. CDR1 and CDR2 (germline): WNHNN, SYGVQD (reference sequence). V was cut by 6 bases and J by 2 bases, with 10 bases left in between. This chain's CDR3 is CASRDSANYGYTF. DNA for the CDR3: TGCGCCAGCAGGGACAGCGCGAACTATGGCTACACCTTC.

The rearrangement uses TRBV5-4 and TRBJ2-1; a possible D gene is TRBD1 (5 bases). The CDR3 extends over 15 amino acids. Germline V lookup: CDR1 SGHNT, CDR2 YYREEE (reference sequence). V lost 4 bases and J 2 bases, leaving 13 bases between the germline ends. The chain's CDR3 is CASSPPQGAYNEQFF. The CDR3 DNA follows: TGTGCCAGCAGCCCCCCACAAGGGGCCTACAATGAGCAGTTCTTC.

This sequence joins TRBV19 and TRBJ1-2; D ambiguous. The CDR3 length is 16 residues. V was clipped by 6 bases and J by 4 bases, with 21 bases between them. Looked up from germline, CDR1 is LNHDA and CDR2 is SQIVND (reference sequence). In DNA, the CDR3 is TGTGCCAGTAGGGAATGGGCCACCCCCATTCGCTATGGCTACACCTTC. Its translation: CASREWATPIRYGYTF.

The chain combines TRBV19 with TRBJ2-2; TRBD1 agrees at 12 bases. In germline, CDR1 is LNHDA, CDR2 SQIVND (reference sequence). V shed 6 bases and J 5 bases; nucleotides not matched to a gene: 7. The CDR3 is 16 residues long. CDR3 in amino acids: CASSLWGQGATGELFF. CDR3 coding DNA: TGTGCCAGTAGCCTTTGGGGACAGGGGGCAACCGGGGAGCTGTTTTTT.

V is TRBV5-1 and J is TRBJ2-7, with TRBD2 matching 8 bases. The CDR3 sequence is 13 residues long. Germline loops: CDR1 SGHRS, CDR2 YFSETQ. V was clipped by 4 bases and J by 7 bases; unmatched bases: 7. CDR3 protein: CASSPGTSREQYF. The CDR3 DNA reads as TGCGCCAGCAGCCCCGGGACTAGTCGAGAGCAGTACTTC.

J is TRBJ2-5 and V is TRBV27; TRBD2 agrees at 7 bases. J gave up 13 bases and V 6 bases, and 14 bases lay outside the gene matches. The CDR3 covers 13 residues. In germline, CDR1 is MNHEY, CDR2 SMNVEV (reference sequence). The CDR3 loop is CASRGLGTTHTYF. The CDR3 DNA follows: TGTGCCAGCAGGGGTCTCGGGACTACTCACACGTACTTC.

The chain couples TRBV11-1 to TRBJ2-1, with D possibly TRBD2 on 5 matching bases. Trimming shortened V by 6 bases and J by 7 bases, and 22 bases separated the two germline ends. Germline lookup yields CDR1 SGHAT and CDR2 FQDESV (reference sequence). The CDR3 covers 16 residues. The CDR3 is CASSSRLPVTWNEQFF. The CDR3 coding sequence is TGTGCCAGCAGTTCGCGACTACCCGTTACGTGGAATGAGCAGTTCTTC.

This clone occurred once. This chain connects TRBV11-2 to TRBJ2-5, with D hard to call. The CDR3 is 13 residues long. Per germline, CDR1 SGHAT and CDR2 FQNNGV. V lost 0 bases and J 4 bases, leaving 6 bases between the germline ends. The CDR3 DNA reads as TGTGCCAGCAGCTTAGATCCACTAGAGACCCAGTACTTC. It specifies CASSLDPLETQYF.

The CDR3 sequence is CATSETSGRPRGGEQFF. The CDR3 DNA is TGTGCCACCAGCGAGACTAGCGGGAGGCCCCGGGGAGGTGAGCAGTTCTTC. The chain couples TRBV15 to TRBJ2-1, with 13 bases matching TRBD2. The CDR3 is 17 amino acids. With V trimmed by 5 bases and J by 9 bases, 13 bases remained unmatched. The germline gives CDR1 LNHNV, CDR2 YYDKDF (reference sequence).

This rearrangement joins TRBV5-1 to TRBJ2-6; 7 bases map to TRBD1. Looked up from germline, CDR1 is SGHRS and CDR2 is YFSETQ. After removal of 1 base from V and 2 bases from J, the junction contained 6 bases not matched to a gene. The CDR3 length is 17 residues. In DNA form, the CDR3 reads TGCGCCAGCAGCTTGACAGGGGAAGTAACTGGGGCCAACGTCCTGACTTTC. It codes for CASSLTGEVTGANVLTF.

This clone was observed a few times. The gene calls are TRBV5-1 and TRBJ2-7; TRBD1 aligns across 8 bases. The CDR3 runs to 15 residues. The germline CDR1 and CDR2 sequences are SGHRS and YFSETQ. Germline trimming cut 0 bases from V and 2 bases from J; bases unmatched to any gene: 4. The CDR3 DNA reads TGCGCCAGCAGCTTGGACGGGACAGGAGCCTACGAGCAGTACTTC. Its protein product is CASSLDGTGAYEQYF.

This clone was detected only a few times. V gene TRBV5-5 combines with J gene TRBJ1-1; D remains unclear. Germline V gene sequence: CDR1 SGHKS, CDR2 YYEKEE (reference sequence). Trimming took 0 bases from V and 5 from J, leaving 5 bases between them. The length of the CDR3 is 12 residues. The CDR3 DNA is TGTGCCAGCAGCTTGGCTGTTACTGAAGCTTTCTTT. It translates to CASSLAVTEAFF.

The CDR3: CASSPGLAGATGELFF. Here the CDR3 DNA reads TGTGCCAGCTCACCGGGGCTAGCGGGAGCCACCGGGGAGCTGTTTTTT. J is TRBJ2-2 and V is TRBV18, with 10 nucleotides matching TRBD2. Germline CDR1 and CDR2: KGHSH and LQKENI. V dropped 3 bases and J dropped 4; count of bases not matched to a gene: 5. This CDR3 spans 16 amino acids.

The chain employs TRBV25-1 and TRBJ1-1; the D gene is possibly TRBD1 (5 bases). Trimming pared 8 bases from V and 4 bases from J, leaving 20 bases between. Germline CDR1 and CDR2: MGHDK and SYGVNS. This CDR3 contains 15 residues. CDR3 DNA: TGTGCCAGCTCAAGAAGCGGGGGTCGAGGCACTGAAGCTTTCTTT. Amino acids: CASSRSGGRGTEAFF.

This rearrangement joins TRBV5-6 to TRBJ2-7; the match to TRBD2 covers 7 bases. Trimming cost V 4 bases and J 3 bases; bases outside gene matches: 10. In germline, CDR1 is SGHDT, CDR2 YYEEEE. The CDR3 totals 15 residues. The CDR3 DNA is TGTGCCAGCAGCAGGGACGGGGAGGGGAGCTACGAGCAGTACTTC. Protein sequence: CASSRDGEGSYEQYF. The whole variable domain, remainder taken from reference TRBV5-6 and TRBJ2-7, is DAGVTQSPTHLIKTRGQQVTLRCSPKSGHDTVSWYQQALGQGPQFIFQYYEEEERQRGNFPDRFSGHQFPNYSSELNVNALLLGDSALYLCASSRDGEGSYEQYFGPGTRLTVT.

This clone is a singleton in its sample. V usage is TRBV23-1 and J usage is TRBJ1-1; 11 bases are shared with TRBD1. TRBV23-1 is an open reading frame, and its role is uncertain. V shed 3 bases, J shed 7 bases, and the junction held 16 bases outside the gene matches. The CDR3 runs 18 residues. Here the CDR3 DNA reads TGCGCCAGCAGTCAGGGGGCGGACAGGGGGCTAGTTACGGATGAAGCTTTCTTT. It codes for CASSQGADRGLVTDEAFF.

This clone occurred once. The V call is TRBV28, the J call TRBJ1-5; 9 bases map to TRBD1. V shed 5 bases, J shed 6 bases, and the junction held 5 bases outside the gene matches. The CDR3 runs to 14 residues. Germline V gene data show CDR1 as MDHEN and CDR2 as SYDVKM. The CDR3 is CASSGTGIGQPQHF. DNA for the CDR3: TGTGCCAGCAGTGGGACAGGGATTGGTCAGCCCCAGCATTTT.

CDR3 sequence (DNA): TGTGCCTCCAGCAGGCGGGGCGGGGACACTGAAGCTTTCTTT. Its protein is CASSRRGGDTEAFF. This chain links TRBV27 with TRBJ1-1, with D possibly matching TRBD1 (5 bases). Germline V gives CDR1 MNHEY, CDR2 SMNVEV (reference sequence). The CDR3 is 14 amino acids. The V and J ends lost 11 bases and 3 bases respectively, with 19 bases between them.

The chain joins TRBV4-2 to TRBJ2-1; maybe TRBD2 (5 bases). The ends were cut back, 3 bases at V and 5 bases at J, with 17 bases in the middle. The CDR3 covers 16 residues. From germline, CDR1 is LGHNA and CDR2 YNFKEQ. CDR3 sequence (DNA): TGTGCCAGCAGCCAGGAAAGCGGAACCAACCACAATGAGCAGTTCTTC. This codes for CASSQESGTNHNEQFF.

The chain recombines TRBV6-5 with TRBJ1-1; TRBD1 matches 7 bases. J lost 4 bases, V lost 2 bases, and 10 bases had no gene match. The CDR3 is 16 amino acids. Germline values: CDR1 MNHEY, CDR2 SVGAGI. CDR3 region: CASSYRPGGTSTEAFF. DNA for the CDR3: TGTGCCAGCAGTTACAGGCCAGGGGGTACCAGCACTGAAGCTTTCTTT.

Written as DNA, the CDR3 is TGTGCCGCAACAAATCCGGACAGGGAAGATGAAAAACTGTTTTTT. This sequence encodes CAATNPDREDEKLFF. J is TRBJ1-4 and V is TRBV7-9; TRBD1 aligns across 8 bases. Germline loops: CDR1 SEHNR, CDR2 FQNEAQ (reference sequence). V lost 11 bases, J lost 6 bases, and 14 bases stayed unmatched. The CDR3 totals 15 residues.

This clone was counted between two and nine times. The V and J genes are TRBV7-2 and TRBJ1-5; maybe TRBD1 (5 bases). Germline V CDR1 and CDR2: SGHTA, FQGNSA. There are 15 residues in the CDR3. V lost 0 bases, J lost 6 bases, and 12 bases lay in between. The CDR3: CASSLAQGWAQPQHF. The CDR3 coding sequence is TGTGCCAGCAGCTTAGCCCAGGGATGGGCTCAGCCCCAGCATTTT.

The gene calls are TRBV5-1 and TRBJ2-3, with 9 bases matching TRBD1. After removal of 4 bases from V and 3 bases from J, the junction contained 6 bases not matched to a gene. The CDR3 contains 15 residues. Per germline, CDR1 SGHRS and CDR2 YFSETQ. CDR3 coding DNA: TGCGCCAGCAGCGGGGCCGGGACAGGGACAGATACGCAGTATTTT. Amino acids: CASSGAGTGTDTQYF.

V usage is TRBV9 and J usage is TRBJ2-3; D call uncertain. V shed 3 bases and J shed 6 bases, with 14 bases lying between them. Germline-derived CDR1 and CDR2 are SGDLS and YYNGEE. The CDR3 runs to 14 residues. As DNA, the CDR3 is TGTGCCAGCAGCGCCGTTGATTTACGGGATACGCAGTATTTT. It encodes CASSAVDLRDTQYF.

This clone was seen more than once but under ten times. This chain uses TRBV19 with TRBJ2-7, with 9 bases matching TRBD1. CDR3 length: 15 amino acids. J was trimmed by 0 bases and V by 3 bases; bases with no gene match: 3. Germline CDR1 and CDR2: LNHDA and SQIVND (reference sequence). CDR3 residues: CASSIYRGHSYEQYF. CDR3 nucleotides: TGTGCCAGTAGTATTTACAGGGGGCACTCCTACGAGCAGTACTTC. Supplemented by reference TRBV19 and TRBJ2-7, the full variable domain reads DGGITQSPKYLFRKEGQNVTLSCEQNLNHDAMYWYRQDPGQGLRLIYYSQIVNDFQKGDIAEGYSVSREKKESFPLTVTSAQKNPTAFYLCASSIYRGHSYEQYFGPGTRLTVT.

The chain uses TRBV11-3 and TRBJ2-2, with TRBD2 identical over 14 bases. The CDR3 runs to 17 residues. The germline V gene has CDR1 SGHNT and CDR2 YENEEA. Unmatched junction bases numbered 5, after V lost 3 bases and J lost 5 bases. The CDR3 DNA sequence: TGTGCCAGCAGCTTCGGACTAGCGGGAGGAAAAACCGGGGAGCTGTTTTTT. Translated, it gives CASSFGLAGGKTGELFF.

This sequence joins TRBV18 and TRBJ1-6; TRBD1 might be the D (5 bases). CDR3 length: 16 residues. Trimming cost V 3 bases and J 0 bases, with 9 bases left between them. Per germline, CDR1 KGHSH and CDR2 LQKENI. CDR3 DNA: TGTGCCAGCTCACCCCGGGGGGGCTCCTATAATTCACCCCTCCACTTT. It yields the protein CASSPRGGSYNSPLHF.

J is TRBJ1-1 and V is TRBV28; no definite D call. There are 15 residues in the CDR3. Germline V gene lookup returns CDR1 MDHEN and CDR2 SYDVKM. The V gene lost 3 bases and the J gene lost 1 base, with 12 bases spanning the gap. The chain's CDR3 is CASSFMVGPNTEAFF. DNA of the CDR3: TGTGCCAGCAGTTTTATGGTTGGGCCGAACACTGAAGCTTTCTTT.

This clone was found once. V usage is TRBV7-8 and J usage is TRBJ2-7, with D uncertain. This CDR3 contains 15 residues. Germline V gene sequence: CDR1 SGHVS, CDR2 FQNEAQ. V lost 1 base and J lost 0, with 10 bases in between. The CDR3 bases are TGTGCCAGCAGCTTAGGCCAAGCGAGCTCCTACGAGCAGTACTTC. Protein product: CASSLGQASSYEQYF.